The 2 T cell receptor beta chains below were found in one sample sequenced in a study of Ad26.COV2.S vaccination and SARS-CoV-2 variants. Treatment meaning: 15 to 20 received Ad26.COV2.S at low or high dose, single or two shots; about 5 received placebo; per-sample allocation not given. Specimen acquisition occurred on day 63 following the initial vaccine or placebo injection. TCRdb's copy holds only in-frame clones and misses some; the assay was immunoSEQ multiplex PCR. This sample has 440,000 or so clones; around 93% occur once, and the top ten carry around 1.7%. The specimen was peripheral blood, collected in a trial of Ad26.COV2.S vaccine versus placebo. The receptor set was obtained from a person between 18 and 65 years old who received the Ad26.COV2.S COVID-19 vaccine or a placebo.

The rearrangement links TRBV6-5 to TRBJ2-6; D is unclear. Trimming shortened V by 5 bases and J by 0 bases, and 5 bases separated the two germline ends. CDR1 and CDR2 (germline): MNHEY, SVGAGI. The CDR3 spans 14 residues. CDR3 residues: CASSLGSGANVLTF. As DNA, the CDR3 is TGTGCCAGCAGTCTGGGCTCTGGGGCCAACGTCCTGACTTTC.

V is TRBV6-5 and J is TRBJ2-6, with D unclear. The CDR3 runs to 16 residues. Germline lookup yields CDR1 MNHEY and CDR2 SVGAGI. V was clipped by 2 bases and J by 1 base, with 9 bases between them. In DNA, the CDR3 is TGTGCCAGCAGTTACGCTGGCAGGTCTGGGGCCAACGTCCTGACTTTC. Encoded protein: CASSYAGRSGANVLTF.